This TCR beta chain was documented in a study of blood T cell repertoires in COVID-19. In the study overall: The United States, Italy and Spain were the sources of the acute and convalescent COVID-19 samples. The cDNA or gDNA used as material had been derived from T cells, B-cell-depleted T cells, or PBMCs.

In the original processing: Scientists estimated how many nucleated cells there were by amplifying reference gene primers. TCRdb keeps only in-frame clones here, not all; method: immunoSEQ multiplex PCR. D and trimming were read from the DNA, whereas the V and J calls and clone size are those reported in that table. This table holds tens of thousands of clones, 65% to 80% found once. Only one count was recorded for this clone. The germline CDR1 and CDR2 sequences are SGDLS and YYNGEE. The CDR3 totals 15 residues. The germline V and J ends were trimmed by 3 bases and 6 bases, with 15 bases remaining between them.

The V and J genes are TRBV9 and TRBJ1-4; TRBD1 might be the D (6 bases). The material sequenced was peripheral blood. The clonotype comes from a human donor in a cohort sampled during active COVID-19. Written as DNA, the CDR3 is TGTGCCAGCAGCGACCCGACAGGCGGGCATGAAAAACTGTTTTTT. Residues: CASSDPTGGHEKLFF.